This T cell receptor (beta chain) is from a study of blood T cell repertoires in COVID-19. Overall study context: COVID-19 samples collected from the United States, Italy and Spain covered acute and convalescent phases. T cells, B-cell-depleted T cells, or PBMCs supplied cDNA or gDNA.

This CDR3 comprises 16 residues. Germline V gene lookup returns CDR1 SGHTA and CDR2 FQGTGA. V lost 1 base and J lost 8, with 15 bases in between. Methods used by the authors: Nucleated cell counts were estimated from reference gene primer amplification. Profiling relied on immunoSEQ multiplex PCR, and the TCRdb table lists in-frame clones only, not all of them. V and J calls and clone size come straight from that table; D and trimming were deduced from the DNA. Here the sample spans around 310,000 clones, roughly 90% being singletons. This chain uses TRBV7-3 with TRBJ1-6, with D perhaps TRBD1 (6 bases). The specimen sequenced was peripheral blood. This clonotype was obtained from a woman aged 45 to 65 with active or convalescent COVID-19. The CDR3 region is CASSLRGTFYDSPLHF. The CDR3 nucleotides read TGTGCCAGCAGCTTAAGGGGGACATTTTATGATTCACCCCTCCACTTT.